This T cell receptor beta chain is drawn from a study of cytomegalovirus exposure and HLA in healthy donors. Overall study results and limits: Clonal expansion was found to be greater in HLA-associated TCR beta chains than in equally common others in a later analysis. Previous analysis showed most TCR beta V segments were productive about 90% or about 30% of the time. The authors considered a cluster of highly shared sequence variants likely to be a sequencing artifact.

With regard to this clone: Its cognate antigen is unknown.

PCR amplification relied on 60 Vbeta primers (plus 13 Jbeta primers). Clones were read by immunoSEQ multiplex PCR, and TCRdb kept only the in-frame ones, dropping some. The repertoire holds around 130,000 clones, about 9.4% seen once, with 6% in the top ten. Germline V gives CDR1 LNHNV, CDR2 YYDKDF (reference sequence). Trimming pared 0 bases from V and 7 bases from J, leaving 9 bases between. The length of the CDR3 is 13 residues. Likely unrecorded immune exposures existed in these nominally healthy donors. This chain uses TRBV15 with TRBJ1-1; D uncertain. The sample consisted of PBMCs. The clonotype comes from a woman in her forties in good health and CMV-seropositive. The CDR3 DNA reads as TGTGCCACCAGCAGAGAATCCGGGTTTGAAGCTTTCTTT. It encodes CATSRESGFEAFF.